This TCR beta chain was sequenced during a study of T cells in Graves' hyperthyroidism and ophthalmopathy. Amplified regions were TCR beta CDR3 sequences from RNA transcripts. HTBI primers were used for first-round RT-PCR of the TCR CDR3. TCRdb used MiXCR to reprocess the multiplex PCR reads, holding one entry per CDR3 protein. The data hold a few hundred thousand distinct CDR3 sequences, with more than 12% observed a single time. The CDR3 has 14 amino acids. The V gene lost 1 base and the J gene lost 16 bases, with 19 bases spanning the gap. Germline loops: CDR1 MNHNS, CDR2 SASEGT. The sequencing sample was made of blood. V usage is TRBV6-1 and J usage is TRBJ2-2; D is perhaps TRBD1 or TRBD2 (6 bases each). The TCR comes from a woman in her twenties or thirties with Graves' ophthalmopathy. The CDR3 protein is CASSEVRQVGGQFF. The CDR3 bases are TGTGCCAGCAGTGAAGTGAGACAGGTCGGGGGCCAGTTTTTT.